This passage covers 25 T cell receptor beta chains from one sample sequenced in a study of T cell clonality in common variable immunodeficiency. Here immunoSEQ multiplex PCR was the method, and the copy in TCRdb shows in-frame clones only, minus some. The sample gives under 50,000 clones, none seen only once, and the top ten clones hold 0.68%. Sequenced material: peripheral blood mononuclear cells. These receptors came from a person between 18 and 75 years old in good health.

This clone has ten or more counts. With the read ending 3 residues before the CDR3 end, the germline J gene is used to fill in that end. The rearrangement links TRBV10-1 to TRBJ2-3, with 8 bases matching TRBD1. The V gene's germline CDR1 is WNHNN and CDR2 SYGVQD (reference sequence). The V and J ends lost 6 bases and 2 bases, in that order; junction bases with no gene match: 7. The CDR3 is 15 residues long. The CDR3 here is CASRPDRGNTDTQYF. CDR3 bases read: TGCGCCAGCAGACCAGACAGGGGCAACACAGATACG.

This clone has at least ten counts. The CDR3 extends 3 residues past the end of the read, so its final part is completed from the germline J gene. The J gene is TRBJ2-4, the V gene TRBV19; possible D gene TRBD1, 5 bases. The germline V gene has CDR1 LNHDA and CDR2 SQIVND (reference sequence). The CDR3 extends over 13 amino acids. The V gene lost 4 bases and the J gene lost 3 bases, with 7 bases spanning the gap. The CDR3 reads CASSSQGKNIQYF. The CDR3 bases that were read are TGTGCCAGTAGTAGTCAGGGCAAAAACATT.

This clone appeared many times. The CDR3 reads CASSQEQSTYEQYF. The CDR3 DNA, read in part, is TGTGCCAGCAGCCAGGAACAGAGTACCTACGAG. The chain employs TRBV11-3 and TRBJ2-7; D uncertain. Read data end 3 residues before the CDR3 end; the end is taken from the germline J gene. The V gene's germline CDR1 is SGHNT and CDR2 YENEEA. V dropped 5 bases and J dropped 2 bases, with 13 bases sitting between them. The CDR3 is 14 residues long.

Many counts were recorded for this clone. Sequencing ends 3 residues short of the CDR3 end; the germline J gene provides the rest. The rearrangement links TRBV7-8 to TRBJ1-1; TRBD1 matches at 9 bases. In germline, CDR1 is SGHVS, CDR2 FQNEAQ. This CDR3 has 13 amino acids. This CDR3 reads CASSLRDRADAFF. The sequenced CDR3 bases are TGTGCCAGCAGCCTCCGGGACAGGGCAGAC.

This clone was recorded many times. The read finishes 3 residues shy of the CDR3 end, and the germline J gene is used to complete it. The chain has TRBV20-1 and TRBJ1-2, with no clear D. The V end lost 0 bases, the J end lost 0 bases, and 14 bases lay between the germline ends. Germline CDR1 and CDR2: DFQATT and SNEGSKA (reference sequence). CDR3 length: 16 amino acids. CDR3 bases read: TGCAGTGCTAGAGATTTAGGCGGAGGTGCTAACTATGGC. Protein product: CSARDLGGGANYG. The entire CDR3 protein is CSARDLGGGANYGYTF.

Many counts were recorded for this clone. Coverage ceases 3 residues before the CDR3 finishes, and the germline J gene fills in the end. V usage is TRBV11-2 and J usage is TRBJ1-1; 8 nucleotides align to TRBD1. Per germline, CDR1 SGHAT and CDR2 FQNNGV. This CDR3 is built from 15 residues. V was clipped by 2 bases and J by 0 bases; unmatched bases: 2. CDR3 region: CASSLQGAVNTEAFF. CDR3 DNA, as far as it was read: TGTGCCAGCAGCTTACAGGGGGCCGTGAACACTGAA.

About this clone itself: The observed sequence ends 3 residues before the CDR3 terminus, with the missing tail filled in from the germline J gene. This chain uses TRBV7-9 with TRBJ1-1; maybe TRBD1 (6 bases). The germline V gene has CDR1 SEHNR and CDR2 FQNEAQ (reference sequence). The CDR3 runs to 13 residues. CDR3: CAMRQDMNAEAFF. CDR3 DNA, as far as it was read: TGTGCCATGCGACAGGACATGAACGCCGAA.

The sample holds many counts of this clone. The CDR3: CAWEGWEAGDAYNEQFF. The sequenced CDR3 bases are TGTGCCTGGGAAGGATGGGAAGCGGGAGACGCCTACAATGAG. The rearrangement uses TRBV30 and TRBJ2-1; 8 bases agree with TRBD2. The DNA ends 3 residues before the CDR3 does, and the rest of the CDR3 is filled in from the germline J gene. Germline-derived CDR1 and CDR2 are GTSNPN and SVGIG (reference sequence). This CDR3 spans 17 amino acids. Trimming removed 5 bases from V and 2 bases from J; junction bases left unmatched: 14.

This clone appeared many times. The read ends 3 residues before the CDR3 terminus; that terminus is restored from the germline J gene. The chain recombines TRBV11-3 with TRBJ1-1; possibly TRBD1 for D (5 bases). The CDR3 covers 13 residues. Trimming took off 4 bases at V and 4 bases at J, with 10 bases between the two ends. The germline V gene encodes CDR1 SGHNT and CDR2 YENEEA. CDR3: CASSYPGLTEAFF. The covered CDR3 bases are TGTGCCAGCAGCTATCCGGGACTCACTGAA. The whole variable domain, remainder taken from reference TRBV11-3 and TRBJ1-1, is EAGVVQSPRYKIIEKKQPVAFWCNPISGHNTLYWYLQNLGQGPELLIRYENEEAVDDSQLPKDRFSAERLKGVDSTLKIQPAELGDSAVYLCASSYPGLTEAFFGQGTRLTVV.

This clone was detected many times. The read finishes 3 residues shy of the CDR3 end, and the germline J gene is used to complete it. The chain carries TRBV28 and TRBJ1-5, with 7 bases that match TRBD1. Per the germline V gene, CDR1 is MDHEN and CDR2 is SYDVKM. The CDR3 spans 14 residues. J was trimmed by 7 bases and V by 1 base; bases with no gene match: 4. The CDR3 bases that were read are TGTGCCAGCAGTTTATCGTCAGGGGGGCAGCCC. Protein sequence: CASSLSSGGQP. The CDR3, in full, reads CASSLSSGGQPQHF.

This clone was seen ten or more times. CDR3 amino acids: CSASRGQVYSPLHF. The CDR3 bases that were read are TGCAGTGCTTCCCGGGGACAGGTTTATTCACCC. The chain employs TRBV20-1 and TRBJ1-6; TRBD1 aligns across 8 bases. With the read ending 3 residues before the CDR3 end, the germline J gene is used to fill in that end. The CDR3 covers 14 residues. Trimming removed 5 bases from V and 8 bases from J; junction bases left unmatched: 8. CDR1 and CDR2 (germline): DFQATT, SNEGSKA (reference sequence).

This clone was seen ten or more times. The sequence runs out 3 residues before the end of the CDR3; the remainder is reconstructed from the germline J gene. This chain connects TRBV5-6 to TRBJ2-7, with 8 bases lining up with TRBD1. Germline CDR1 reads SGHDT; CDR2 reads YYEEEE. V was pared by 4 bases and J by 1 base, with 4 bases of the junction left unmatched. This CDR3 comprises 14 residues. The CDR3 region is CASSPRTGSYEQYF. CDR3 DNA, as far as it was read: TGTGCCAGCAGCCCCAGGACAGGGTCCTACGAG.

In its sample, this clone was seen many times. The read finishes 3 residues shy of the CDR3 end, and the germline J gene is used to complete it. The V call is TRBV6-2 or TRBV6-3, the J call TRBJ2-2; 8 bases align to TRBD1. J gave up 3 bases and V 7 bases, and 1 base lay outside the gene matches. The germline V gene has CDR1 MNHEY and CDR2 SVGEGT. This CDR3 has 13 residues. The CDR3 bases that were read are TGTGCCAGCACGACAGGGGACACCGGGGAG. It codes for CASTTGDTGE. The CDR3 reads in full as CASTTGDTGELFF.

This clone was seen many times. The CDR3 loop reads CSSPDLGRGNYGYTF. Partial CDR3 DNA: TGCAGTTCCCCCGACCTGGGACGGGGGAACTATGGC. The chain is built from TRBV20-1 and TRBJ1-2, with a possible D match to TRBD1 (5 bases). The read falls 3 residues short of the CDR3 end, and the missing part is taken from the germline J gene. The CDR3 sequence is 15 residues long. The V and J ends lost 8 bases and 2 bases respectively, with 21 bases between them. From germline, CDR1 is DFQATT and CDR2 SNEGSKA (reference sequence).

This clone was counted ten times or more. Incomplete CDR3 DNA: TGCAGCGTTGAGGGGGGGGCGCCAGGC. Translated, it gives CSVEGGAPG. The entire CDR3 sequence reads CSVEGGAPGYTF. The genes are TRBV29-1 and TRBJ1-2, with a tentative D call TRBD1 (6 bases). Read data end 3 residues before the CDR3 end; the end is taken from the germline J gene. This CDR3 region has 12 residues. The V gene's germline CDR1 is SQVTM and CDR2 ANQGSEA.

This clone showed up many times. The read stops 3 residues short of the end of the CDR3; the missing end is completed from the germline J gene. The chain links TRBV7-3 to TRBJ2-1, with a possible D match to TRBD2 (6 bases). Germline V lookup: CDR1 SGHTA, CDR2 FQGTGA. There are 12 residues in the CDR3. Trimming stripped 5 bases from V and 9 bases from J, with 11 bases between. CDR3 protein: CASSPMGGEQFF. The DNA read from the CDR3 is TGTGCCAGCAGCCCAATGGGGGGTGAG.

Many counts were recorded for this clone. Read sequence stops 3 residues before the CDR3 end, and the germline J gene provides the missing end. The chain carries TRBV12-3 or TRBV12-4 and TRBJ1-1; D is ambiguous. The CDR3 has 14 amino acids. Deletions cut 3 bases from V and 0 bases from J, with 8 bases between. The chain's CDR3 is CASSFSGMNTEAFF. The part of the CDR3 DNA that was read is TGTGCCAGCAGTTTTTCAGGAATGAACACTGAA.

Notes on this clone: Read coverage stops 3 residues before the CDR3 terminus; the germline J gene supplies the remainder. The rearrangement joins TRBV29-1 to TRBJ1-4; perhaps TRBD1 as D (5 bases). CDR1 is SQVTM, CDR2 ANQGSEA, per germline. The CDR3 runs 13 residues. V was trimmed by 5 bases and J by 3 bases, leaving 10 bases between them. The CDR3 reads CSVTGVPNEKLFF. The part of the CDR3 DNA that was read is TGCAGCGTTACGGGGGTTCCTAATGAAAAA.

This clone has ten or more counts. From the germline J gene comes the end of the CDR3, since the read stops 3 residues before it. V is TRBV19 and J is TRBJ1-1; TRBD1 agrees at 9 bases. The V gene's germline CDR1 is LNHDA and CDR2 SQIVND (reference sequence). The CDR3 is 15 amino acids. With 3 bases clipped from V and 4 bases from J, the junction kept 6 bases outside the gene matches. This chain's CDR3 is CASSIQTGGFTEAFF. CDR3 DNA, as far as it was read: TGTGCCAGTAGTATTCAAACAGGGGGCTTCACTGAA.

This clone came up many times. The CDR3 goes on 3 residues after the read ends, and that part is filled in from the germline J gene. J is TRBJ1-2 and V is TRBV7-9; possible D gene TRBD1, 6 bases. The CDR3 runs to 13 residues. Trimming pared 5 bases from V and 4 bases from J, leaving 11 bases between. Germline V gives CDR1 SEHNR, CDR2 FQNEAQ (reference sequence). The CDR3 DNA, read in part, is TGTGCCAGCAGCCACAGGGCAGGCTATGGC. The encoded protein is CASSHRAGYG. The whole CDR3 protein is CASSHRAGYGYTF.

This clone was observed many times. Read data end 3 residues before the CDR3 end; the end is taken from the germline J gene. This rearrangement joins TRBV28 to TRBJ1-2, with D uncertain. CDR1 MDHEN and CDR2 SYDVKM come from the germline V gene. The length of the CDR3 is 12 residues. V dropped 6 bases and J dropped 3 bases, with 8 bases sitting between them. CDR3 DNA, as far as it was read: TGTGCCAGCAGGGGCGAGTACTATGGC. Its translation is CASRGEYYG. The whole CDR3 region reads CASRGEYYGYTF.

In this sample, this clone turned up many times. The sequence runs out 3 residues before the end of the CDR3; the remainder is reconstructed from the germline J gene. V and J are TRBV12-3 or TRBV12-4 and TRBJ1-4; D is perhaps TRBD1 (6 bases). The V end lost 5 bases, the J end lost 7 bases, and 14 bases lay between the germline ends. There are 14 residues in the CDR3. Incomplete CDR3 DNA: TGTGCCAGCAGTCCAGGGGCGGAGGGTGAAAAA. Translating it yields CASSPGAEGEK. From start to end, the CDR3 is CASSPGAEGEKLFF.

This clone came up many times. Coverage ceases 3 residues before the CDR3 finishes, and the germline J gene fills in the end. This chain connects TRBV20-1 to TRBJ2-5; D perhaps matches TRBD1 (6 bases). Trimming took off 4 bases at V and 5 bases at J, with 20 bases between the two ends. CDR1 and CDR2 (germline): DFQATT, SNEGSKA (reference sequence). This CDR3 spans 15 amino acids. The DNA read from the CDR3 is TGCAGTGCTACGAATCTACAGGGTTGGGTGGAGACC. Its translation is CSATNLQGWVET. The entire CDR3 sequence reads CSATNLQGWVETQYF.

This clone was found many times. Coverage ceases 3 residues before the CDR3 finishes, and the germline J gene fills in the end. V and J are TRBV9 and TRBJ2-3; D is undetermined. Trimming cost V 1 base and J 2 bases, with 11 bases left between them. Germline CDR1 is SGDLS and CDR2 is YYNGEE. The CDR3 runs to 15 residues. CDR3 in amino acids: CASSVRYGTTDTQYF. Incomplete CDR3 DNA: TGTGCCAGCAGCGTACGGTACGGTACCACAGATACG.

This clone was observed at least ten times. The read is 3 residues too short to cover the CDR3 end, so that end is filled in from the germline J gene. The gene calls are TRBV19 and TRBJ2-1, with D tentatively TRBD1 (5 bases). With 4 bases removed from V and 1 base from J, the gap between germline ends came to 14 bases. CDR1 and CDR2 from the germline V gene are LNHDA and SQIVND (reference sequence). CDR3 length: 16 residues. The CDR3 region is CASSKGFGVSYNEQFF. CDR3 DNA, as far as it was read: TGTGCCAGTAGTAAGGGGTTTGGGGTGTCCTACAATGAG.